The 8 T cell receptor beta chains below were found in one sample sequenced in a study of T cell responses to AZD1222 COVID-19 vaccine. TCRdb's copy holds only in-frame clones and misses some; the assay was immunoSEQ multiplex PCR. The data hold 93,000 or so clones, with about nine tenths observed a single time. The source was peripheral blood, collected on day 0 of AZD1222 vaccination. The origin of the receptors is an adult in good health.

In nucleotides, the CDR3 is TGTGCCAGCTCCGGCTTTCCAATGAGGCAGCACGAGCAGTACTTC. This gives the protein CASSGFPMRQHEQYF. The rearrangement uses TRBV18 and TRBJ2-7, with unresolved D. This CDR3 is 15 amino acids long. The V gene lost 6 bases and the J gene lost 5 bases, with 20 bases spanning the gap. The germline CDR1 and CDR2 sequences are KGHSH and LQKENI.

As regards this clone: Other DNA sequences from this sample encode an identical CDR3 as well. The J gene is TRBJ1-5, the V gene TRBV28; TRBD1 aligns across 7 bases. V was clipped by 5 bases and J by 6 bases; unmatched bases: 7. Germline loops: CDR1 MDHEN, CDR2 SYDVKM. This CDR3 has 14 amino acids. For the CDR3, the DNA is TGTGCCAGCAGTCCCTACAGGGGCTCTCAGCCCCAGCATTTT. This encodes CASSPYRGSQPQHF. Filled out from reference TRBV28 and TRBJ1-5, the complete variable domain reads DVKVTQSSRYLVKRTGEKVFLECVQDMDHENMFWYRQDPGLGLRLIYFSYDVKMKEKGDIPEGYSVSREKKERFSLILESASTNQTSMYLCASSPYRGSQPQHFGDGTRLSIL.

This chain connects TRBV7-2 to TRBJ2-3; D unclear. Trimming left V 2 bases short and J 4 bases short, with 4 bases between. The V gene's germline CDR1 is SGHTA and CDR2 FQGNSA. The CDR3 is 12 amino acids. CDR3 in DNA: TGTGCCAGCAGCTTATATGCAGATACGCAGTATTTT. This sequence encodes CASSLYADTQYF.

This rearrangement joins TRBV6-2 or TRBV6-3 to TRBJ2-1; TRBD2 agrees at 11 bases. The CDR3 has 15 residues. The V gene's germline CDR1 is MNHEY and CDR2 SVGEGT. Trimming removed 7 bases from V and 7 bases from J; junction bases left unmatched: 9. This CDR3 reads CASTPLAGGWNEQFF. DNA for the CDR3: TGTGCCAGCACCCCTCTAGCGGGAGGTTGGAATGAGCAGTTCTTC.

The chain has TRBV5-1 and TRBJ2-1; D is unclear. V was pared by 0 bases and J by 8 bases, with 12 bases between. CDR3 length: 14 amino acids. Germline V CDR1 and CDR2: SGHRS, YFSETQ. The CDR3 nucleotides are TGCGCCAGCAGCTTGGCCAGAGTCTCCCATGAGCAGTTCTTC. Residues: CASSLARVSHEQFF.

This chain links TRBV19 with TRBJ1-1; maybe TRBD1 (5 bases). CDR1 is LNHDA and CDR2 is SQIVND in the germline V gene (reference sequence). CDR3 length equals 13 residues. Deletions cut 3 bases from V and 4 bases from J, with 9 bases between. CDR3 in DNA: TGTGCCAGTAGTATTCGGGGACTCACTGAAGCTTTCTTT. Its protein product is CASSIRGLTEAFF.

The chain combines TRBV11-2 with TRBJ2-7, with TRBD1 matching 7 bases. Germline loops: CDR1 SGHAT, CDR2 FQNNGV. The J segment lost 7 bases and the V segment lost 3 bases, leaving 6 bases of the junction unmatched. The CDR3 runs 13 residues. CDR3 loop: CASSLDRLGEQYF. The CDR3 DNA follows: TGTGCCAGCAGCTTGGACAGGTTGGGGGAGCAGTACTTC. The full variable domain, completed using reference TRBV11-2 and TRBJ2-7, is EAGVAQSPRYKIIEKRQSVAFWCNPISGHATLYWYQQILGQGPKLLIQFQNNGVVDDSQLPKDRFSAERLKGVDSTLKIQPAKLEDSAVYLCASSLDRLGEQYFGPGTRLTVT.

The V and J genes are TRBV5-1 and TRBJ2-5; 8 nucleotides agree with TRBD1. The CDR3 totals 14 residues. Germline CDR1 is SGHRS and CDR2 is YFSETQ. Trimming took 4 bases from V and 5 from J; bases not matched to a gene: 7. CDR3 sequence reads: CASSETRGLETQYF. Written as DNA, the CDR3 is TGCGCCAGCAGCGAAACCAGGGGGCTGGAGACCCAGTACTTC.